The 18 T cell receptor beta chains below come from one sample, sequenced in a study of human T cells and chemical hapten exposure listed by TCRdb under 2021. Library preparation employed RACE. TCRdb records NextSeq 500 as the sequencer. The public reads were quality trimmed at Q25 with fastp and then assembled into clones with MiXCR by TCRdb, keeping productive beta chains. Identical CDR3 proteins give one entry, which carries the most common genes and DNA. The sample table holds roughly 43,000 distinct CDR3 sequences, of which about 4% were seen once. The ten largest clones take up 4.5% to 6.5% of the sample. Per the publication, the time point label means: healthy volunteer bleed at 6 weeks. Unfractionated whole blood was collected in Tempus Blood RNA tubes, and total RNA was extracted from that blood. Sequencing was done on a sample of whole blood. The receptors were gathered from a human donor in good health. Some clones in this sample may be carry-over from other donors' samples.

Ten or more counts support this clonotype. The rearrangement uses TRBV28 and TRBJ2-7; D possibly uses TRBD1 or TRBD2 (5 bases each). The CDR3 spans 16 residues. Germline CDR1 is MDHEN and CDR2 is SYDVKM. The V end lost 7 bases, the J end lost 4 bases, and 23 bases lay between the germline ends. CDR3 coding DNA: TGTGCCAGCACCCCTCAGGGCGGGCCAGAGAGTTACGAGCAGTACTTC. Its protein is CASTPQGGPESYEQYF.

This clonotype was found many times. The CDR3 coding sequence is TGTGCCAGCAGTTACGGACGTTTCAATGAGCAGTTCTTC. Translated, it gives CASSYGRFNEQFF. The chain recombines TRBV6-5 with TRBJ2-1; unclear D gene. V was cut by 2 bases and J by 6 bases, with 8 bases left in between. Germline V gives CDR1 MNHEY, CDR2 SVGAGI. The CDR3 contains 13 residues.

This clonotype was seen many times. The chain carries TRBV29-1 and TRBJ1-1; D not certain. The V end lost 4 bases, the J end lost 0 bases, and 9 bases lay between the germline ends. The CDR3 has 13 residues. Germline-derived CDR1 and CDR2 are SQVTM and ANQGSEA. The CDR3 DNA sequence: TGCAGCGTTGCTCTCACTATGAACACTGAAGCTTTCTTT. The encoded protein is CSVALTMNTEAFF. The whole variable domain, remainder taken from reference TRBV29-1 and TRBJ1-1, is SAVISQKPSRDICQRGTSLTIQCQVDSQVTMMFWYRQQPGQSLTLIATANQGSEATYESGFVIDKFPISRPNLTFSTLTVSNMSPEDSSIYLCSVALTMNTEAFFGQGTRLTVV.

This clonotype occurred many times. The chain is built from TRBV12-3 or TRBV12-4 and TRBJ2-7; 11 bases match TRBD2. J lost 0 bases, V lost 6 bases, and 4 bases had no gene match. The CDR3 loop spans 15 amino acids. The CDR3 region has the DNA TGTGCCAGCAGGAAGGGACTAGCGGTCTCCTACGAGCAGTACTTC. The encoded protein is CASRKGLAVSYEQYF.

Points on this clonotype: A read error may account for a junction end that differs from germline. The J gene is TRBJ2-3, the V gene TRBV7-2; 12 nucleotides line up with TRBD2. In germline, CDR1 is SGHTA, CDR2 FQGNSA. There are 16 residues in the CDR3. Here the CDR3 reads CASSPTTLAGGFSGFF. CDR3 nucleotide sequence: TGTGCCAGCAGCCCCACCACGCTAGCGGGAGGGTTCTCGGGTTTTTTT.

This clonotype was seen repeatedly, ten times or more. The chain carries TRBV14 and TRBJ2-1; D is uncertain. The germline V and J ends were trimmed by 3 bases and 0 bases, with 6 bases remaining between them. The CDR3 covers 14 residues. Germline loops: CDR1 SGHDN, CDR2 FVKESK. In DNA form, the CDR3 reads TGTGCCAGCAGCCACCCAAACTCCTACAATGAGCAGTTCTTC. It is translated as CASSHPNSYNEQFF.

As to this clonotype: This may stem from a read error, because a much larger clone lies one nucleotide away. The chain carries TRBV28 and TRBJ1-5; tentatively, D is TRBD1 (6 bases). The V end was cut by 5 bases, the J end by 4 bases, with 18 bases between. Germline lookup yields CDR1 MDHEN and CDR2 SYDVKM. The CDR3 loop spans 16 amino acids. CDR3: CASSLNMGGGNQPQHF. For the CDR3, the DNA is TGTGCCAGCAGTCTAAATATGGGGGGCGGGAATCAGCCCCAGCATTTT. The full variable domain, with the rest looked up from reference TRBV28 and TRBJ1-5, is DVKVTQSSRYLVKRTGEKVFLECVQDMDHENMFWYRQDPGLGLRLIYFSYDVKMKEKGDIPEGYSVSREKKERFSLILESASTNQTSMYLCASSLNMGGGNQPQHFGDGTRLSIL.

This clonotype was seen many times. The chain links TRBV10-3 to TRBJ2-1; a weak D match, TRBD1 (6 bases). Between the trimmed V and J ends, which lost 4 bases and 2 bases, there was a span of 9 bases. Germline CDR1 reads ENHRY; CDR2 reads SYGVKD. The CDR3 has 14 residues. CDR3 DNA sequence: TGTGCCATCAGTGGGACAGTGGCCTACAATGAGCAGTTCTTC. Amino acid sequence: CAISGTVAYNEQFF.

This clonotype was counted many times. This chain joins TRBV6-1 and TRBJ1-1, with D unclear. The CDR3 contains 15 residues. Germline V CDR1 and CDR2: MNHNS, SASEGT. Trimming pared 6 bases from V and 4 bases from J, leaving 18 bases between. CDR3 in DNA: TGTGCCAGCAGCCTGACAAGCGTGCCAGGCACTGAAGCTTTCTTT. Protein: CASSLTSVPGTEAFF.

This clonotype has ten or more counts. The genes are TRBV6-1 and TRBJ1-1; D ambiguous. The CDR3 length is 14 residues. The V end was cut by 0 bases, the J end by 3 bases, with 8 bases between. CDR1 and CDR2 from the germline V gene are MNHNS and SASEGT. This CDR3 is CASSEATGHTEAFF. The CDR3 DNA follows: TGTGCCAGCAGTGAAGCAACCGGACACACTGAAGCTTTCTTT.

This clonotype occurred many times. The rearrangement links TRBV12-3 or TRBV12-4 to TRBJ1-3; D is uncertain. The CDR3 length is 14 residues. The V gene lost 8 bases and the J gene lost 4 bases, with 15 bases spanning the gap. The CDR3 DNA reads TGTGCCAGCGGCGGACTTAATGAGGGAAACACCATATATTTT. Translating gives CASGGLNEGNTIYF.

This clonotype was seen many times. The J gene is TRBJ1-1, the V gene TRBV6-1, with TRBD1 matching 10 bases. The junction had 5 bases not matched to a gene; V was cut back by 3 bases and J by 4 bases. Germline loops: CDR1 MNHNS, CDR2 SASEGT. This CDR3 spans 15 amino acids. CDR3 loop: CASSDRQGAPTEAFF. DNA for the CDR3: TGTGCCAGCAGTGACAGACAGGGGGCCCCCACTGAAGCTTTCTTT.

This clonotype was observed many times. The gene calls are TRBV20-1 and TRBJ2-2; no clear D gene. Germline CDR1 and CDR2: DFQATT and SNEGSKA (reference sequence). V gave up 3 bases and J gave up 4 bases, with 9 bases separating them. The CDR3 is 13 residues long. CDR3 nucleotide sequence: TGCAGTGCTAGTATTATGTCCACCGGGGAGCTGTTTTTT. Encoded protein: CSASIMSTGELFF.

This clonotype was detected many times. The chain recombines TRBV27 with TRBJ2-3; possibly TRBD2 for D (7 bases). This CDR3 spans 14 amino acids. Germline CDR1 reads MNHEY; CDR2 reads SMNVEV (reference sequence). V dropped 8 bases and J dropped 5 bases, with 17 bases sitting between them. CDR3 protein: CASLTRRGGDTQYF. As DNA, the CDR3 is TGTGCCAGCCTCACCCGGAGGGGGGGAGATACGCAGTATTTT.

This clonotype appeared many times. The CDR3 loop is CASPIGGADTQYF. CDR3 nucleotide sequence: TGTGCCAGTCCCATAGGGGGAGCAGATACGCAGTATTTT. The V call is TRBV27, the J call TRBJ2-3; TRBD1 is a possible D gene (6 bases). CDR3 length: 13 amino acids. V was cut by 9 bases and J by 4 bases, with 14 bases left in between. From germline, CDR1 is MNHEY and CDR2 SMNVEV (reference sequence).

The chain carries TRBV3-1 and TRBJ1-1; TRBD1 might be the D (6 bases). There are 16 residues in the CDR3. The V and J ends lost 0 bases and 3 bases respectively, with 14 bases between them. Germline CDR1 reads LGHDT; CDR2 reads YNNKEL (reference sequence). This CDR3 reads CASSQEVMGGDTEAFF. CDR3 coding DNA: TGTGCCAGCAGCCAAGAGGTGATGGGGGGCGACACTGAAGCTTTCTTT.

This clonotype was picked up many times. The CDR3 DNA follows: TGCGCCAGCAGCCAAGCCCCTGCGGGAGTAGATACGCAGTATTTT. Its protein product is CASSQAPAGVDTQYF. The rearrangement uses TRBV4-1 and TRBJ2-3; 7 bases map to TRBD2. Per germline, CDR1 MGHRA and CDR2 YSYEKL. The CDR3 is 15 amino acids. The V and J ends lost 1 base and 5 bases, in that order; junction bases with no gene match: 6.

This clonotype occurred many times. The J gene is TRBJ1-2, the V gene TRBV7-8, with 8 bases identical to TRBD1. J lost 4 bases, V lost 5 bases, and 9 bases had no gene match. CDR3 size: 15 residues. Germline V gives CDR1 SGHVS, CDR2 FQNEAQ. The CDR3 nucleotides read TGTGCCAGCAGCGCACGGACAGGGAGCGGCTATGGCTACACCTTC. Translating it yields CASSARTGSGYGYTF.